What follows is one T cell receptor beta chain and its context. Its target is not known. Germline CDR1 reads SGHAT; CDR2 reads FQNNGV. The CDR3 is 16 amino acids. V lost 0 bases to trimming and J lost 0 bases, with 11 bases between them. These data belong to a study of regulatory and conventional T cells in RAG deficiency. The study, taken as a whole, reports: Omenn patients showed >75% Treg-Tconv overlap and shorter CDR3 lengths.

Only in-frame clones appear in the TCRdb table, and some are missing; sequencing was by immunoSEQ multiplex PCR. The sample lists about 50,000 clones, approximately 90% occurring once. The sorted conventional CD4+ T cells were CD25-low and CD127-high, with genomic DNA sequenced. Another study also made use of these data, one on regulatory T cells. This second study notes: Primers: 52 TRBV forward and 13 TRBJ reverse. Skewed V and J usage and few unique V-J pairs marked patient repertoires, most in Tregs.

The chain uses TRBV11-2 and TRBJ1-1; tentatively, D is TRBD1 (5 bases). This TCR derives from a human donor in good health. Sequenced material: CD4+ effector T cells sorted from blood. CDR3 sequence reads: CASSLDWGPMNTEAFF. CDR3 sequence (DNA): TGTGCCAGCAGCTTAGATTGGGGCCCCATGAACACTGAAGCTTTCTTT. Looking up the rest from reference TRBV11-2 and TRBJ1-1 gives the full variable domain: EAGVAQSPRYKIIEKRQSVAFWCNPISGHATLYWYQQILGQGPKLLIQFQNNGVVDDSQLPKDRFSAERLKGVDSTLKIQPAKLEDSAVYLCASSLDWGPMNTEAFFGQGTRLTVV.